This T cell receptor (beta chain) was retrieved from a study of tumor-infiltrating lymphocytes in localized non-small cell lung cancer. In the study overall: The cohort mixed smokers and never-smokers, several histologies, and some post-neoadjuvant-chemotherapy samples. General study points: Each assay used a separate piece of the same tissue. Not all patients were TCR sequenced, owing to tissue quantity.

Data came from immunoSEQ multiplex PCR; TCRdb stores just in-frame clones and leaves some out. The data contain thousands of clones, roughly three quarters of them singletons. This CDR3 comprises 11 residues. V was trimmed by 8 bases and J by 3 bases, leaving 8 bases between them. From germline, CDR1 is MNHNS and CDR2 SASEGT. This clone showed up just once. Its antigen is not identified. Sample: uninvolved lung tissue not adjacent to the tumor. J is TRBJ2-7 and V is TRBV6-1, with D possibly TRBD2 on 5 matching bases. The TCR sequence derives from a human donor with non-small cell lung cancer. Here the CDR3 DNA reads TGTGCCAGCGGGAGCTTCTACGAGCAGTACTTC. Translation: CASGSFYEQYF.